The T cell receptor beta chain described here comes from a study of graft-versus-host responses after intestinal transplantation. For the study at large: Grafts that recipients had were multivisceral, liver-intestinal, or isolated intestinal transplants.

From germline, CDR1 is MNHNY and CDR2 SVGAGI (reference sequence). The CDR3 extends over 16 amino acids. Trimming cost V 5 bases and J 6 bases, with 21 bases left between them. The repertoire was sequenced with immunoSEQ multiplex PCR; TCRdb's copy has only in-frame clones and lacks some. The sample shows roughly 46,000 clones, about 93% of them seen only once. This chain uses TRBV6-6 with TRBJ2-3; perhaps TRBD2 as D (6 bases). The TCR sequence derives from a human patient who received an intestinal transplant, so some T cells may come from the graft donor. This material consisted of PBMCs, taken around 790 days after a first intestinal transplant, on the day of a second. The CDR3: CASSPFRDPRGDTQYF. The CDR3 nucleotides are TGTGCCAGCAGTCCTTTTCGGGACCCTCGGGGGGATACGCAGTATTTT.